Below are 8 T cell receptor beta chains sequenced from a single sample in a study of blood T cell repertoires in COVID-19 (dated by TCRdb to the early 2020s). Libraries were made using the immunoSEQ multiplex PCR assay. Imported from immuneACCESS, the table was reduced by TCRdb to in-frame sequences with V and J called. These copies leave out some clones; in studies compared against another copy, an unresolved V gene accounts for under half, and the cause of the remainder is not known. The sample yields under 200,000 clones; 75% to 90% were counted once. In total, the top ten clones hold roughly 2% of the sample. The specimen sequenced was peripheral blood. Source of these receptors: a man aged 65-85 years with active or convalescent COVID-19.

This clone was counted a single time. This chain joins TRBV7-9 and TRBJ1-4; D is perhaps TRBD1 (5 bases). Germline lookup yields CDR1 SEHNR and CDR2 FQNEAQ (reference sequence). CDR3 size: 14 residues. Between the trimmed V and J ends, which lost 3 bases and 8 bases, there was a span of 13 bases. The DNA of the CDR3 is TGTGCCAGCAGCTTTGTCCAGGGTGAGGAAAAACTGTTTTTT. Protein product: CASSFVQGEEKLFF.

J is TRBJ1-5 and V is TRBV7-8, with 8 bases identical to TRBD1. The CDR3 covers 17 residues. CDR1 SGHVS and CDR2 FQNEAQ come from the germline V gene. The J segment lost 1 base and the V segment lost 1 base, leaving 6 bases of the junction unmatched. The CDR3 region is CASSLGRGQVSNQPQHF. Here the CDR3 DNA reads TGTGCCAGCAGCTTAGGGAGGGGACAGGTGAGCAATCAGCCCCAGCATTTT. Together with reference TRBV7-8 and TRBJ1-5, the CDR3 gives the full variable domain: GAGVSQSPRYKVAKRGQDVALRCDPISGHVSLFWYQQALGQGPEFLTYFQNEAQLDKSGLPSDRFFAERPEGSVSTLKIQRTQQEDSAVYLCASSLGRGQVSNQPQHFGDGTRLSIL.

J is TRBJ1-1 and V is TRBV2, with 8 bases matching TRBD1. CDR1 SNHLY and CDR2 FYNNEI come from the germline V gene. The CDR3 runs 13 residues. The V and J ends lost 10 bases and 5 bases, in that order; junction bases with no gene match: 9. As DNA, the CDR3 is TGTGCCAAGAAAGACAGGGGACGAACTGAAGCTTTCTTT. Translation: CAKKDRGRTEAFF. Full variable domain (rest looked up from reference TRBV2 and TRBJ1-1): EPEVTQTPSHQVTQMGQEVILRCVPISNHLYFYWYRQILGQKVEFLVSFYNNEISEKSEIFDDQFSVERPDGSNFTLKIRSTKLEDSAMYFCAKKDRGRTEAFFGQGTRLTVV.

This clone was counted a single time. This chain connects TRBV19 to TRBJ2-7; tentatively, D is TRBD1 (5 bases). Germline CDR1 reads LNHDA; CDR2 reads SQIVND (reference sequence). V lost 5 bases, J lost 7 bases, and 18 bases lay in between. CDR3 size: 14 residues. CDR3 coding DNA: TGTGCCAGTAGTGACAACAGGCTTCTCGGGGAGCAGTACTTC. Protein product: CASSDNRLLGEQYF.

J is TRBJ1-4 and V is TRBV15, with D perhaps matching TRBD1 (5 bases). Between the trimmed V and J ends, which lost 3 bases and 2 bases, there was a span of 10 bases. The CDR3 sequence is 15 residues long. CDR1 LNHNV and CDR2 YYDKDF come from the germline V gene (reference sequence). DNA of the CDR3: TGTGCCACCAGCAGGGGGCTAGGCACTAATGAAAAACTGTTTTTT. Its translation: CATSRGLGTNEKLFF.

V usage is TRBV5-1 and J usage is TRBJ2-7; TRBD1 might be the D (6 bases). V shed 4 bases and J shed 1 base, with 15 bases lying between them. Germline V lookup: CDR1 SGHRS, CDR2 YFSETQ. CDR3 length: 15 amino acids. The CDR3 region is CASSRLPQGSYEQYF. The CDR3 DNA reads TGCGCCAGCAGCAGGCTACCACAGGGATCCTACGAGCAGTACTTC.

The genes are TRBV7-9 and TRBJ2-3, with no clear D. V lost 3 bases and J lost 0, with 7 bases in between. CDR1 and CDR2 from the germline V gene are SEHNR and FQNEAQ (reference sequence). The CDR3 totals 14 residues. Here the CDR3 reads CASSLVTSTDTQYF. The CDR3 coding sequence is TGTGCCAGCAGCTTGGTGACTAGCACAGATACGCAGTATTTT.

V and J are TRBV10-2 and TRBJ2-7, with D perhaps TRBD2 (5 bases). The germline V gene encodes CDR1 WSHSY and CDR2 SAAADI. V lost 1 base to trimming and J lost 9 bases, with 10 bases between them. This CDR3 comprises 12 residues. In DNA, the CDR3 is TGCGCCAGCAGTGAGTTTGGCGAGGGGCAGTACTTC. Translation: CASSEFGEGQYF.